One and the same sample provided the 9 T cell receptor beta chains below, sequenced in a study of beta chain features in type 1 diabetes. The authors reverse transcribed all of the isolated RNA, so sequencing captured expressed TCRB transcripts. The protocol was immunoSEQ multiplex PCR, while the TCRdb copy is restricted to in-frame clones and leaves out a portion. The sample shows tens of thousands of clones, roughly two thirds of them seen only once. Sequenced material: Tregs from blood. Receptors were obtained from a woman between 35 and 50 years old in good health.

This chain links TRBV6-1 with TRBJ2-7; 7 bases are shared with TRBD1. Germline loops: CDR1 MNHNS, CDR2 SASEGT. This CDR3 comprises 14 residues. Germline trimming cut 8 bases from V and 2 bases from J; bases unmatched to any gene: 9. This CDR3 reads CASPQRGTAYEQYF. The CDR3 DNA reads TGTGCCAGCCCCCAGAGGGGGACAGCCTACGAGCAGTACTTC.

V gene TRBV5-6 combines with J gene TRBJ2-7, with TRBD1 matching over 7 bases. J was trimmed by 4 bases and V by 4 bases; bases with no gene match: 2. CDR3 length: 12 amino acids. Germline CDR1 and CDR2: SGHDT and YYEEEE. CDR3 bases: TGTGCCAGCAGCCAGGGGGTTTACGAGCAGTACTTC. Encoded protein: CASSQGVYEQYF. The full variable domain, rest sourced from reference TRBV5-6 and TRBJ2-7, is DAGVTQSPTHLIKTRGQQVTLRCSPKSGHDTVSWYQQALGQGPQFIFQYYEEEERQRGNFPDRFSGHQFPNYSSELNVNALLLGDSALYLCASSQGVYEQYFGPGTRLTVT.

The rearrangement joins TRBV7-9 to TRBJ1-2, with 9 bases identical to TRBD1. The CDR3 is made up of 15 amino acids. The ends lost 5 bases at V and 8 bases at J; junction bases unmatched: 12. CDR1 and CDR2 (germline): SEHNR, FQNEAQ (reference sequence). The CDR3 DNA reads TGTGCCAGCAGCCCCCAGGGACAGGGATGGCACGGCTACACCTTC. This codes for CASSPQGQGWHGYTF. Full variable domain (remainder filled in from reference TRBV7-9 and TRBJ1-2): DTGVSQNPRHKITKRGQNVTFRCDPISEHNRLYWYRQTLGQGPEFLTYFQNEAQLEKSRLLSDRFSAERPKGSFSTLEIQRTEQGDSAMYLCASSPQGQGWHGYTFGSGTRLTVV.

J is TRBJ1-5 and V is TRBV6-1; 7 bases fit TRBD1. V dropped 6 bases and J dropped 7; count of bases not matched to a gene: 12. The CDR3 runs 15 residues. Germline CDR1 is MNHNS and CDR2 is SASEGT. The CDR3, as DNA: TGTGCCAGCAGCCCGGGACAGTTTAAAGTGCAGCCCCAGCATTTT. Translated, it gives CASSPGQFKVQPQHF.

This clone was detected once. This chain connects TRBV4-3 to TRBJ1-1; 9 nucleotides agree with TRBD1. The CDR3 spans 14 residues. CDR1 LGHNA and CDR2 YSLEER come from the germline V gene. V shed 0 bases and J 8 bases; nucleotides not matched to a gene: 4. The CDR3 coding sequence is TGCGCCAGCAGCCAAGATATGACAGGGGGAGAAGCTTTCTTT. Protein: CASSQDMTGGEAFF.

The gene calls are TRBV27 and TRBJ2-2, with TRBD1 matching over 8 bases. J was trimmed by 5 bases and V by 6 bases; bases with no gene match: 8. Germline CDR1 MNHEY, CDR2 SMNVEV (reference sequence). This CDR3 contains 15 residues. The CDR3, as DNA: TGTGCCAGCAGCCTCAGGGGGCTGGAGACCGGGGAGCTGTTTTTT. Its translation: CASSLRGLETGELFF.

The chain employs TRBV2 and TRBJ2-5, with 14 bases that match TRBD2. The CDR3 has 17 amino acids. V lost 7 bases to trimming and J lost 2 bases; unmatched junction nucleotides: 9. CDR1 SNHLY and CDR2 FYNNEI come from the germline V gene. CDR3 sequence (DNA): TGTGCCAGCAAACGGACTAGCGGGGGGTCGAGGCAAGAGACCCAGTACTTC. Translated: CASKRTSGGSRQETQYF. The full variable domain, its missing parts supplied by reference TRBV2 and TRBJ2-5, is EPEVTQTPSHQVTQMGQEVILRCVPISNHLYFYWYRQILGQKVEFLVSFYNNEISEKSEIFDDQFSVERPDGSNFTLKIRSTKLEDSAMYFCASKRTSGGSRQETQYFGPGTRLLVL.

V is TRBV16 and J is TRBJ2-4; no reliable D call. The CDR3 spans 18 residues. Germline V gene data show CDR1 as KGHSY and CDR2 as FQNENV. V gave up 0 bases and J gave up 0 bases, with 15 bases separating them. CDR3 nucleotide sequence: TGTGCCAGCAGCCAATCCGCAGACGGGTCCCTAGCCAAAAACATTCAGTACTTC. Translation gives CASSQSADGSLAKNIQYF.

The chain recombines TRBV11-2 with TRBJ1-2; D is unclear. The V and J ends lost 5 bases and 0 bases respectively, with 7 bases between them. This CDR3 has 13 residues. The germline V gene encodes CDR1 SGHAT and CDR2 FQNNGV. The CDR3 region is CASSQTPNYGYTF. The CDR3 DNA reads as TGTGCCAGCAGCCAGACACCTAACTATGGCTACACCTTC.